Presented here are 4 T cell receptor beta chains from one specimen sequenced in a study of blood T cell repertoires in COVID-19. Some clones are missing from TCRdb's copy, which holds only in-frame ones; the method was immunoSEQ multiplex PCR. This table holds about 240,000 clones, about 86% found once. Input material: peripheral blood. These receptor sequences come from a man in his fifties or sixties with acute or convalescent COVID-19.

The gene calls are TRBV6-4 and TRBJ2-1, with 15 bases that match TRBD2. Germline-derived CDR1 and CDR2 are MRHNA and SNTAGT. The CDR3 totals 18 residues. The V and J ends lost 9 bases and 3 bases, in that order; junction bases with no gene match: 12. CDR3 nucleotides: TGTGCCAGATTTTTACGGACTAGCGGGAGGGCCCACTACAATGAGCAGTTCTTC. Residues: CARFLRTSGRAHYNEQFF.

The V gene is TRBV28, the J gene TRBJ2-4, with D tentatively TRBD1 (6 bases). From germline, CDR1 is MDHEN and CDR2 SYDVKM. The CDR3 extends over 16 amino acids. Between the trimmed V and J ends, which lost 4 bases and 0 bases, there was a span of 13 bases. The CDR3 DNA reads TGTGCCAGCAGTTCTCGGACAGCCCTAGCCAAAAACATTCAGTACTTC. Amino acids: CASSSRTALAKNIQYF.

This chain uses TRBV7-9 with TRBJ1-5; 7 bases are shared with TRBD1. CDR3 length: 14 amino acids. The V segment lost 5 bases and the J segment 4 bases; nucleotides outside the gene matches: 5. Germline loops: CDR1 SEHNR, CDR2 FQNEAQ (reference sequence). DNA of the CDR3: TGTGCCAGCAGCCCAAACAGGGGAAATCAGCCCCAGCATTTT. Its translation: CASSPNRGNQPQHF.

DNA of the CDR3: TGTGCCAGCAGTGTCGGACAGGGGGGCACAGATACGCAGTATTTT. Translating gives CASSVGQGGTDTQYF. The V call is TRBV28, the J call TRBJ2-3; 10 nucleotides match TRBD1. The CDR3 loop spans 15 amino acids. Germline-derived CDR1 and CDR2 are MDHEN and SYDVKM. J was trimmed by 1 base and V by 5 bases; bases with no gene match: 3. Looking up the rest from reference TRBV28 and TRBJ2-3 gives the full variable domain: DVKVTQSSRYLVKRTGEKVFLECVQDMDHENMFWYRQDPGLGLRLIYFSYDVKMKEKGDIPEGYSVSREKKERFSLILESASTNQTSMYLCASSVGQGGTDTQYFGPGTRLTVL.